These T cell receptor beta chains were read from a single sample in a study of shared clonotypes between healthy human individuals. Profiled with immunoSEQ multiplex PCR; TCRdb holds only in-frame clones, not every one. The sample contains roughly 1,500,000 clones, 98% of which appear only once. Specimen: naive CD4+ T cells sorted from blood. The receptors come from a man aged 25 to 40 in good health. CDR3s include the opening cysteine and the closing phenylalanine or tryptophan. A D gene is named only where the DNA matches it firmly. The listing skips clone size in some rows; elsewhere it reads once, few, many or a size class.

J gene | D gene | V gene | clone size | CDR3 protein | CDR3 DNA
TRBJ2-7 | TRBD1 | TRBV29-1 | - | CSVDRGLGEQYF | TGCAGCGTGGACAGGGGGCTAGGCGAGCAGTACTTC
TRBJ2-2 | TRBD2 | TRBV5-4 | - | CASRQLAFSSKGQTGELFF | TGTGCCAGCAGGCAACTAGCGTTCTCCTCTAAAGGTCAGACCGGGGAGCTGTTTTTT
TRBJ2-1 | - | TRBV14 | - | CASSQGVGTEQFF | TGTGCCAGCAGCCAAGGGGTGGGGACGGAGCAGTTCTTC
TRBJ2-2 | - | TRBV25-1 | - | CASSEGKGLNTGELFF | TGTGCCAGCAGTGAAGGGAAGGGCCTGAACACCGGGGAGCTGTTTTTT
TRBJ2-3 | TRBD2 | TRBV28 | - | CASSFVTSGSITDTQYF | TGTGCCAGCAGCTTCGTGACTAGCGGGAGTATCACAGATACGCAGTATTTT
TRBJ1-2 | - | TRBV19 | - | CASRDGGGYGYTF | TGTGCCAGTAGGGACGGGGGTGGCTATGGCTACACCTTC
TRBJ2-1 | - | TRBV7-9 | - | CASSLGEQFF | TGTGCCAGCAGCTTAGGGGAGCAGTTCTTC
TRBJ2-7 | TRBD2 | TRBV9 | - | CASSTSGRAVGEQYF | TGTGCCAGCAGCACTAGCGGGAGGGCCGTCGGCGAGCAGTACTTC
TRBJ2-7 | TRBD1 | TRBV5-1 | - | CASSLQGWAYEQYF | TGCGCCAGCAGCCTACAGGGGTGGGCCTACGAGCAGTACTTC
TRBJ2-1 | TRBD1 | TRBV10-3 | - | CAIRNTGVGSYNEQFF | TGTGCCATCAGGAACACAGGGGTTGGCTCCTACAATGAGCAGTTCTTC
TRBJ2-3 | TRBD2 | TRBV5-1 | once | CASSLVLAVGTDTQYF | TGCGCCAGCAGCTTGGTCCTAGCGGTCGGCACAGATACGCAGTATTTT
TRBJ2-2 | - | TRBV30 | - | CALSTGGAGELFF | TGTGCCTTAAGCACAGGCGGGGCCGGGGAGCTGTTTTTT
TRBJ1-2 | TRBD1 | TRBV11-2 | - | CASSRAPGTDGYTF | TGTGCCAGCAGCCGCGCGCCAGGGACAGATGGCTACACCTTC
TRBJ2-1 | - | TRBV2 | - | CASSGQVSSYNEQFF | TGTGCCAGCAGTGGACAGGTGAGCTCCTACAATGAGCAGTTCTTC
TRBJ2-3 | TRBD2 | TRBV10-3 | - | CAISESGRALPVDTQYF | TGTGCCATCAGTGAAAGCGGGAGGGCCCTACCGGTTGATACGCAGTATTTT
TRBJ2-2 | TRBD2 | TRBV5-1 | once | CASSLDPAGANTGELFF | TGCGCCAGCAGCTTGGATCCTGCGGGAGCGAACACCGGGGAGCTGTTTTTT
TRBJ2-3 | TRBD1 | TRBV2 | - | CASSKDRGTDTQYF | TGTGCCAGCAGCAAGGACAGGGGCACAGATACGCAGTATTTT
TRBJ1-4 | - | TRBV6-1 | - | CASSVLQGPKLFF | TGTGCCAGCAGTGTATTGCAGGGGCCAAAACTGTTTTTT
TRBJ2-7 | - | TRBV25-1 | - | CASSDPEGTAERAQYF | TGTGCCAGCAGTGACCCCGAAGGGACGGCTGAACGTGCGCAGTACTTC
TRBJ2-6 | - | TRBV28 | - | CASSGSGLGANVLTF | TGTGCCAGCAGTGGCTCGGGTCTTGGGGCCAACGTCCTGACTTTC
TRBJ1-3 | - | TRBV7-8 | - | CASSSGQFRNTIYF | TGTGCCAGCAGCTCAGGGCAGTTTCGAAACACCATATATTTT
TRBJ2-2 | TRBD2 | TRBV9 | - | CASSVGTSGGAGELFF | TGTGCCAGCAGCGTAGGGACTAGCGGCGGGGCCGGGGAGCTGTTTTTT
TRBJ2-2 | TRBD1 | TRBV4-3 | - | CASSQDLGQGVYTGELFF | TGCGCCAGCAGCCAGGATCTCGGACAGGGTGTTTACACCGGGGAGCTGTTTTTT
TRBJ1-5 | - | TRBV19 | - | CASSSMDTQPQHF | TGTGCCAGTAGTTCAATGGATACACAGCCCCAGCATTTT
TRBJ1-2 | - | TRBV29-1 | - | CSVEGRLSNYGYTF | TGCAGCGTTGAAGGAAGACTTTCTAACTATGGCTACACCTTC
TRBJ2-6 | - | TRBV5-6 | - | CASSLRSSGANVLTF | TGTGCCAGCAGCTTGAGGTCCTCTGGGGCCAACGTCCTGACTTTC
TRBJ1-2 | - | TRBV19 | - | CASSIRKFAPNKGYTF | TGTGCCAGTAGTATCCGAAAGTTTGCACCTAACAAAGGCTACACCTTC
TRBJ2-1 | TRBD2 | TRBV18 | - | CASLSAGVANEQFF | TGTGCCAGCTTGTCGGCGGGAGTCGCGAATGAGCAGTTCTTC
TRBJ2-1 | - | TRBV11-3 | - | CASSLDGVLGNEQFF | TGTGCCAGCAGCTTAGATGGAGTACTAGGCAATGAGCAGTTCTTC
TRBJ2-1 | TRBD2 | TRBV7-2 | - | CASRQETSGSYNEQFF | TGTGCCAGCAGACAAGAGACTAGCGGATCCTACAATGAGCAGTTCTTC
TRBJ1-2 | TRBD1 | TRBV6-4 | - | CASSFTGGSGYTF | TGTGCCAGCAGTTTTACAGGGGGTAGCGGCTACACCTTC
TRBJ2-3 | - | TRBV6-5 | - | CASSYLGGTDTQYF | TGTGCCAGCAGTTACCTGGGCGGCACAGATACGCAGTATTTT
TRBJ2-7 | - | TRBV5-4 | - | CASSSRLGPYEQYF | TGTGCCAGCAGCTCCCGGCTAGGCCCCTACGAGCAGTACTTC